These T cell receptor beta chains were read from a single sample in a study of human T cells and chemical hapten exposure. Each CDR3 protein gets one entry after TCRdb re-called the RACE reads with MiXCR. The sample consists of about 82,000 distinct CDR3 sequences, about 10% of them appearing once. The sequencing used whole blood, collected in connection with sensitization to the hapten diphenylcyclopropenone (DPC). The receptors were sampled from a woman in her forties or fifties with alopecia areata. Some clones in this sample may be carry-over from other donors' samples. CDR3s include the opening cysteine and the closing phenylalanine or tryptophan. The D gene is left open where the match is weak. Not all rows give a size; the values are once, few, many and, for expanded clones, a class.

D gene: NA
J gene: TRBJ2-3
V gene: TRBV20-1
clone size: many
CDR3 protein: CSAGATKADTQYF
CDR3 DNA: TGCAGTGCCGGAGCGACGAAGGCAGATACGCAGTATTTT

D gene: NA
J gene: TRBJ1-1
V gene: TRBV7-2
clone size: NA
CDR3 protein: CASSRDANTEAFF
CDR3 DNA: TGTGCCAGCAGCCGAGACGCGAACACTGAAGCTTTCTTT

D gene: NA
J gene: TRBJ2-1
V gene: TRBV6-5
clone size: few
CDR3 protein: CASSYSGRYNEQFF
CDR3 DNA: TGTGCCAGCAGTTACAGCGGTCGGTACAATGAGCAGTTCTTC

D gene: NA
J gene: TRBJ2-2
V gene: TRBV28
clone size: NA
CDR3 protein: CASRHGNTGELFF
CDR3 DNA: TGTGCCAGCAGGCACGGGAACACCGGGGAGCTGTTTTTT

D gene: TRBD1
J gene: TRBJ2-7
V gene: TRBV5-1
clone size: few
CDR3 protein: CASSSPGQGFSYEQYF
CDR3 DNA: TGCGCCAGCAGCTCCCCGGGACAGGGATTCTCCTACGAGCAGTACTTC

D gene: TRBD1
J gene: TRBJ2-1
V gene: TRBV5-1
clone size: NA
CDR3 protein: CASSPRDRGLHEQFF
CDR3 DNA: TGCGCCAGCAGCCCCCGGGACAGGGGCCTCCATGAGCAGTTCTTC

D gene: NA
J gene: TRBJ2-1
V gene: TRBV18
clone size: many
CDR3 protein: CASSLDDGNEQFF
CDR3 DNA: TGTGCCAGCTCACTGGATGACGGGAATGAGCAGTTCTTC

D gene: NA
J gene: TRBJ2-4
V gene: TRBV10-3
clone size: few
CDR3 protein: CAISESEAGKVTLAKNIQYF
CDR3 DNA: TGTGCCATCAGTGAGTCAGAGGCGGGAAAGGTTACATTGGCCAAAAACATTCAGTACTTC

D gene: NA
J gene: TRBJ1-1
V gene: TRBV29-1
clone size: many
CDR3 protein: CSVEDSWLDTEAFF
CDR3 DNA: TGCAGCGTTGAAGATTCGTGGTTGGATACTGAAGCTTTCTTT

D gene: TRBD1
J gene: TRBJ1-1
V gene: TRBV6-4
clone size: many
CDR3 protein: CASSAWTGSEAFF
CDR3 DNA: TGTGCCAGCAGTGCTTGGACAGGGTCTGAAGCTTTCTTT

D gene: NA
J gene: TRBJ1-1
V gene: TRBV30
clone size: many
CDR3 protein: CAWSIRYRDTEAFF
CDR3 DNA: TGTGCCTGGAGTATTCGTTACCGGGACACTGAAGCTTTCTTT

D gene: NA
J gene: TRBJ1-5
V gene: TRBV12-3/TRBV12-4
clone size: many
CDR3 protein: CASSPDSAQPQHF
CDR3 DNA: TGTGCCAGCAGTCCCGACAGCGCTCAGCCCCAGCATTTT

D gene: NA
J gene: TRBJ2-4
V gene: TRBV20-1
clone size: NA
CDR3 protein: CSARDMSSAGALRYF
CDR3 DNA: TGCAGTGCTAGAGATATGTCTTCGGCAGGGGCCCTCCGGTACTTC

D gene: TRBD1
J gene: TRBJ2-7
V gene: TRBV11-2
clone size: NA
CDR3 protein: CASSLEVTGGSYEQYF
CDR3 DNA: TGTGCCAGCAGCTTAGAGGTGACAGGGGGGTCCTACGAGCAGTACTTC

D gene: TRBD1
J gene: TRBJ1-2
V gene: TRBV30
clone size: few
CDR3 protein: CAWSLQGNHGYTF
CDR3 DNA: TGTGCCTGGAGTTTACAGGGGAATCATGGCTACACCTTC

D gene: TRBD2
J gene: TRBJ2-7
V gene: TRBV5-1
clone size: NA
CDR3 protein: CASSSTSGLSSYEQYF
CDR3 DNA: TGCGCCAGCAGCTCGACTAGCGGGCTGAGCTCCTACGAGCAGTACTTC

D gene: NA
J gene: TRBJ2-3
V gene: TRBV10-3
clone size: many
CDR3 protein: CAISIQVSTDTQYF
CDR3 DNA: TGTGCCATCAGTATACAGGTCAGCACAGATACGCAGTATTTT

D gene: TRBD1
J gene: TRBJ1-2
V gene: TRBV6-5
clone size: many
CDR3 protein: CASRPGGGDGYTF
CDR3 DNA: TGTGCCAGCAGACCAGGGGGCGGAGATGGCTACACCTTC

D gene: NA
J gene: TRBJ2-7
V gene: TRBV18
clone size: NA
CDR3 protein: CASSPMGTYEQYF
CDR3 DNA: TGTGCCAGCTCACCAATGGGGACCTACGAGCAGTACTTC

D gene: NA
J gene: TRBJ2-7
V gene: TRBV18
clone size: few
CDR3 protein: CASSPVGGGSSYEQYF
CDR3 DNA: TGTGCCAGCTCACCTGTCGGGGGCGGGAGCTCCTACGAGCAGTACTTC

D gene: NA
J gene: TRBJ1-2
V gene: TRBV20-1
clone size: NA
CDR3 protein: CSARDRWGASGYTF
CDR3 DNA: TGCAGTGCTAGAGATCGATGGGGGGCCAGTGGCTACACCTTC

D gene: TRBD1
J gene: TRBJ2-7
V gene: TRBV5-1
clone size: many
CDR3 protein: CASSSTGVYEQYF
CDR3 DNA: TGCGCCAGCAGCTCGACAGGGGTTTACGAGCAGTACTTC

D gene: TRBD2
J gene: TRBJ2-2
V gene: TRBV6-2/TRBV6-3
clone size: NA
CDR3 protein: CASQLAGGYTGELFF
CDR3 DNA: TGTGCCAGCCAATTAGCGGGGGGTTACACCGGGGAGCTGTTTTTT

D gene: TRBD2
J gene: TRBJ2-3
V gene: TRBV5-1
clone size: NA
CDR3 protein: CASSLRAGRITDTQYF
CDR3 DNA: TGCGCCAGCAGCTTACGAGCGGGGCGGATCACAGATACGCAGTATTTT

D gene: NA
J gene: TRBJ2-7
V gene: TRBV24-1
clone size: many
CDR3 protein: CATSDSGVGSYEQYF
CDR3 DNA: TGTGCCACCAGTGACTCAGGGGTGGGCTCCTACGAGCAGTACTTC

D gene: TRBD1
J gene: TRBJ1-5
V gene: TRBV6-1
clone size: many
CDR3 protein: CASRKGTGGDSNQPQHF
CDR3 DNA: TGTGCCAGCAGAAAAGGGACAGGGGGCGATAGCAATCAGCCCCAGCATTTT

D gene: TRBD2
J gene: TRBJ2-1
V gene: TRBV29-1
clone size: few
CDR3 protein: CSVERSGRALGNEQFF
CDR3 DNA: TGCAGCGTTGAAAGAAGCGGGAGGGCCTTGGGGAATGAGCAGTTCTTC

D gene: TRBD2
J gene: TRBJ2-1
V gene: TRBV12-3/TRBV12-4
clone size: NA
CDR3 protein: CASSLQRLAGGYNEQLF
CDR3 DNA: TGTGCCAGCAGTCTACAACGACTAGCGGGAGGGTACAATGAGCAGTTATTC

D gene: TRBD2
J gene: TRBJ2-1
V gene: TRBV7-8
clone size: many
CDR3 protein: CASSPGLALNEQFF
CDR3 DNA: TGTGCCAGCAGTCCGGGACTAGCCCTTAATGAGCAGTTCTTC

D gene: NA
J gene: TRBJ2-7
V gene: TRBV7-9
clone size: few
CDR3 protein: CASSTRSAEQYF
CDR3 DNA: TGTGCCAGCAGCACGCGGTCGGCCGAGCAGTACTTC

D gene: TRBD2
J gene: TRBJ2-3
V gene: TRBV7-2
clone size: NA
CDR3 protein: CASSLHRLAGGGTDTQYF
CDR3 DNA: TGTGCCAGCAGCCTCCATAGACTAGCGGGAGGTGGCACAGATACGCAGTATTTT

D gene: TRBD2
J gene: TRBJ2-2
V gene: TRBV19
clone size: many
CDR3 protein: CASRGLAGDTGELFF
CDR3 DNA: TGTGCCAGTAGGGGACTAGCGGGAGACACCGGGGAGCTGTTTTTT

D gene: TRBD1
J gene: TRBJ1-4
V gene: TRBV12-3/TRBV12-4
clone size: few
CDR3 protein: CASSPGTGGRPNEKLFF
CDR3 DNA: TGTGCCAGCAGTCCTGGGACAGGGGGCAGACCTAATGAAAAACTGTTTTTT

D gene: NA
J gene: TRBJ1-2
V gene: TRBV19
clone size: few
CDR3 protein: CASKYGGYGYTF
CDR3 DNA: TGTGCCAGTAAATACGGGGGTTATGGCTACACCTTC

D gene: NA
J gene: TRBJ1-5
V gene: TRBV7-9
clone size: many
CDR3 protein: CASSDRDSNQPQHF
CDR3 DNA: TGTGCCAGCAGCGACCGGGACAGCAATCAGCCCCAGCATTTT

D gene: NA
J gene: TRBJ2-7
V gene: TRBV6-2/TRBV6-3
clone size: many
CDR3 protein: CASSPRPILRHF
CDR3 DNA: TGTGCCAGCAGCCCCAGACCTATCCTCCGACACTTC

D gene: NA
J gene: TRBJ1-1
V gene: TRBV5-1
clone size: NA
CDR3 protein: CASSLAGIMNTEAFF
CDR3 DNA: TGCGCCAGCAGCTTGGCTGGGATCATGAACACTGAAGCTTTCTTT

D gene: NA
J gene: TRBJ2-2
V gene: TRBV20-1
clone size: NA
CDR3 protein: CSALQNTGELFF
CDR3 DNA: TGCAGTGCTTTACAGAACACCGGGGAGCTGTTTTTT

D gene: NA
J gene: TRBJ2-5
V gene: TRBV3-2
clone size: NA
CDR3 protein: CASANPGTSGYQETQYF
CDR3 DNA: TGTGCCAGCGCCAACCCCGGGACTAGCGGATACCAAGAGACCCAGTACTTC

D gene: TRBD2
J gene: TRBJ2-5
V gene: TRBV27
clone size: many
CDR3 protein: CASSARLAGALGTQYF
CDR3 DNA: TGTGCCAGCAGTGCCAGACTAGCGGGGGCGCTGGGGACCCAGTACTTC

D gene: NA
J gene: TRBJ2-2
V gene: TRBV28
clone size: few
CDR3 protein: CASSYPLDTGELFF
CDR3 DNA: TGTGCCAGCAGTTACCCTCTGGACACCGGGGAGCTGTTTTTT

D gene: TRBD1
J gene: TRBJ1-5
V gene: TRBV6-2/TRBV6-3
clone size: many
CDR3 protein: CASSSQGGNQPQHF
CDR3 DNA: TGTGCCAGCAGCTCACAGGGGGGCAATCAGCCCCAGCATTTT

D gene: NA
J gene: TRBJ2-1
V gene: TRBV6-2/TRBV6-3
clone size: many
CDR3 protein: CASSLQGYNEQFF
CDR3 DNA: TGTGCCAGCAGTCTTCAGGGTTACAATGAGCAGTTCTTC

D gene: NA
J gene: TRBJ2-7
V gene: TRBV29-1
clone size: few
CDR3 protein: CSVDWGSAQYF
CDR3 DNA: TGCAGCGTTGATTGGGGATCTGCGCAGTACTTC

D gene: NA
J gene: TRBJ2-2
V gene: TRBV29-1
clone size: NA
CDR3 protein: CSVGNTGELFF
CDR3 DNA: TGCAGCGTAGGAAACACCGGGGAGCTGTTTTTT

D gene: NA
J gene: TRBJ2-1
V gene: TRBV7-8
clone size: many
CDR3 protein: CASSLNAGLYNEQFF
CDR3 DNA: TGTGCCAGCAGCTTAAATGCTGGATTATACAATGAGCAGTTCTTC

D gene: NA
J gene: TRBJ1-1
V gene: TRBV6-1
clone size: few
CDR3 protein: CASSYPGRLATEAFF
CDR3 DNA: TGTGCCAGCAGTTATCCGGGACGGCTGGCCACTGAAGCTTTCTTT

D gene: NA
J gene: TRBJ1-1
V gene: TRBV29-1
clone size: many
CDR3 protein: CSSTRGQGNTEAFF
CDR3 DNA: TGCAGCTCAACCCGGGGGCAGGGTAACACTGAAGCTTTCTTT

D gene: NA
J gene: TRBJ1-3
V gene: TRBV11-2
clone size: many
CDR3 protein: CASSLPFVLIGRTSGNTIYF
CDR3 DNA: TGTGCCAGCAGCCTGCCGTTTGTCCTCATTGGCAGGACTTCTGGAAACACCATATATTTT

D gene: TRBD1
J gene: TRBJ1-2
V gene: TRBV12-3/TRBV12-4
clone size: many
CDR3 protein: CASSSPSRGRRYGYTF
CDR3 DNA: TGTGCCAGCAGCTCTCCAAGCAGGGGGCGTCGCTATGGCTACACCTTC

D gene: NA
J gene: TRBJ1-1
V gene: TRBV7-8
clone size: NA
CDR3 protein: CASRTGMNTEAFF
CDR3 DNA: TGTGCCAGCAGGACCGGTATGAACACTGAAGCTTTCTTT

D gene: TRBD2
J gene: TRBJ2-1
V gene: TRBV18
clone size: few
CDR3 protein: CASSPRLAGDNEQFF
CDR3 DNA: TGTGCCAGCTCACCACGACTAGCGGGAGACAATGAGCAGTTCTTC

D gene: NA
J gene: TRBJ2-5
V gene: TRBV11-2
clone size: NA
CDR3 protein: CASSLSGTRGETQYF
CDR3 DNA: TGTGCCAGCAGCTTATCCGGGACAAGGGGAGAGACCCAGTACTTC

D gene: TRBD1
J gene: TRBJ2-7
V gene: TRBV28
clone size: few
CDR3 protein: CASNFGGTGSYEQYF
CDR3 DNA: TGTGCCAGCAATTTCGGCGGGACAGGGTCCTACGAGCAGTACTTC

D gene: NA
J gene: TRBJ2-3
V gene: TRBV29-1
clone size: many
CDR3 protein: CSVDRPVNTDTQYF
CDR3 DNA: TGCAGCGTTGATCGCCCGGTAAACACAGATACGCAGTATTTT